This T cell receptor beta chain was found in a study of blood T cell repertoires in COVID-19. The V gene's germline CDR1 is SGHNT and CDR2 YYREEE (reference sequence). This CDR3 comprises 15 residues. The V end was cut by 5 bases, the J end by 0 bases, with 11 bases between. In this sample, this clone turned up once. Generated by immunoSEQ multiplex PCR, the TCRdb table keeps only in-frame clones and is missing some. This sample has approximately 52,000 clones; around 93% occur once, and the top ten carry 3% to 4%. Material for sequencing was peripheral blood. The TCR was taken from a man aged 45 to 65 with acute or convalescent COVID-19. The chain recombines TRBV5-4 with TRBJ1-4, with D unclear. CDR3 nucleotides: TGTGCCAGCAGTGAGGGCGGAACAACTAATGAAAAACTGTTTTTT. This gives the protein CASSEGGTTNEKLFF. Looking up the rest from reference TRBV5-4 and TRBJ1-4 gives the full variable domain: ETGVTQSPTHLIKTRGQQVTLRCSSQSGHNTVSWYQQALGQGPQFIFQYYREEENGRGNFPPRFSGLQFPNYSSELNVNALELDDSALYLCASSEGGTTNEKLFFGSGTQLSVL.